Below, one TCR beta chain is given with its context. Its antigen is as yet unknown. This sample's time point: blood from clinic visit 5 months post-surgery; TSC patient then seizure free. Pre-surgery treatment included at least one anti-epileptic drug. The data were taken from a study of brain T cells in children with intractable seizures. Findings and limits, study-wide: Pre-surgery blood may have been undersampled, hiding some clones.

Assay used: immunoSEQ multiplex PCR; TCRdb lists only in-frame clones, some missing. The repertoire has about 340,000 clones, about 94% of them found once; the top ten carry approximately 5%. There are 14 residues in the CDR3. The V end was cut by 4 bases, the J end by 4 bases, with 11 bases between. Germline CDR1 is SNHLY and CDR2 is FYNNEI. The sample was peripheral blood, taken 4 to 5 months after surgery. The V gene is TRBV2, the J gene TRBJ2-1, with D hard to call. The sequence derives from a boy less than two years old with tuberous sclerosis and intractable seizures. The CDR3: CASSAAVRYNEQFF. The CDR3 DNA reads TGTGCCAGCAGTGCGGCTGTTCGTTACAATGAGCAGTTCTTC. The whole variable domain, filled in from reference TRBV2 and TRBJ2-1, reads EPEVTQTPSHQVTQMGQEVILRCVPISNHLYFYWYRQILGQKVEFLVSFYNNEISEKSEIFDDQFSVERPDGSNFTLKIRSTKLEDSAMYFCASSAAVRYNEQFFGPGTRLTVL.